The 22 T cell receptor beta chains listed next were all sequenced from one sample in a study of regulatory T cells in long-lasting Graves disease. The TCR beta library used iRepertoire HTBI primers with Arm-PCR amplification of CDR3. One entry per CDR3 protein, called by TCRdb with MiXCR from the multiplex PCR reads. The data contain about 430,000 distinct CDR3 sequences, 15% of them seen just once; the ten biggest clones take up roughly 8%. The time point denotes: newly diagnosed GD, antithyroid drugs for less than 3 months. Making the TCR library involved RNA that had been extracted from PBMCs. These sequences were also reported in another study, on T cells in Graves' hyperthyroidism and ophthalmopathy.

Specimen: peripheral blood mononuclear cells (PBMCs), collected at new diagnosis, from a patient treated with antithyroid drugs. Receptors originate from a woman aged 40 to 50 with Graves disease.

This clonotype was found many times. V gene TRBV13 combines with J gene TRBJ2-5, with D tentatively TRBD2 (6 bases). This CDR3 spans 12 amino acids. Germline CDR1 reads PRHDT; CDR2 reads FYEKMQ (reference sequence). V gave up 7 bases and J gave up 10 bases, with 16 bases separating them. CDR3 sequence: CASTSGPGDQYF. DNA of the CDR3: TGTGCCAGCACCTCGGGACCGGGGGACCAGTACTTC.

The V and J genes are TRBV28 and TRBJ2-2; possible D gene TRBD1, 6 bases. Germline CDR1 reads MDHEN; CDR2 reads SYDVKM. This CDR3 region has 18 residues. With 3 bases removed from V and 2 bases from J, the gap between germline ends came to 19 bases. The CDR3 loop reads CASSLSRGRSVNTGELFF. The CDR3 DNA follows: TGTGCCAGCAGTTTGAGCAGGGGCAGGTCCGTAAACACCGGGGAGCTGTTTTTT.

This clonotype was counted a few times. The chain recombines TRBV12-3 or TRBV12-4 with TRBJ1-5; D uncertain. This CDR3 is built from 13 residues. V lost 2 bases and J lost 5, with 7 bases in between. The CDR3 nucleotides read TGTGCCAGCAGTTTACGGGGTTATCAGCCCCAGCATTTT. Its translation: CASSLRGYQPQHF.

This chain joins TRBV25-1 and TRBJ1-3, with 7 bases aligning to TRBD1. With 8 bases clipped from V and 1 base from J, the junction kept 5 bases outside the gene matches. Germline-derived CDR1 and CDR2 are MGHDK and SYGVNS. This CDR3 has 14 amino acids. The CDR3 reads CASGHRGSGNTIYF. CDR3 sequence (DNA): TGTGCCAGCGGACACAGGGGATCTGGAAACACCATATATTTT. Full variable domain (remainder filled in from reference TRBV25-1 and TRBJ1-3): EADIYQTPRYLVIGTGKKITLECSQTMGHDKMYWYQQDPGMELHLIHYSYGVNSTEKGDLSSESTVSRIRTEHFPLTLESARPSHTSQYLCASGHRGSGNTIYFGEGSWLTVV.

The chain links TRBV2 to TRBJ2-1; D not resolved. The J call may be wrong; the DNA end is better matched by TRBJ2-3. Germline CDR1 SNHLY, CDR2 FYNNEI. The CDR3 has 15 amino acids. CDR3 bases: TGTGCCAGCAGAATAACTACCCCCTCCACAGATACGCAGTATTTT. Amino acids: CASRITTPSTDTQYF.

In this sample, this clonotype turned up a few times. This chain connects TRBV6-2 or TRBV6-3 to TRBJ2-1, with 8 nucleotides matching TRBD2. The V gene end was trimmed by 5 bases and the J gene end by 5 bases; junction bases not matched to a gene: 14. Germline V gives CDR1 MNHEY, CDR2 SVGEGT. The CDR3 runs to 17 residues. In DNA form, the CDR3 reads TGTGCCAGCAGTCCGATCCCTCAAGCGGGAGAGAACAATGAGCAGTTCTTC. This sequence encodes CASSPIPQAGENNEQFF.

This clonotype was seen a few times. The rearrangement uses TRBV5-4 and TRBJ2-1; the match to TRBD2 covers 10 bases. Germline loops: CDR1 SGHNT, CDR2 YYREEE (reference sequence). The junction had 15 bases not matched to a gene; V was cut back by 5 bases and J by 7 bases. The CDR3 is made up of 17 amino acids. The CDR3, as DNA: TGTGCCAGCAGTCCCAGGGTTCTAGCGGGAGTTGGGAATGAGCAGTTCTTC. This sequence encodes CASSPRVLAGVGNEQFF.

This clonotype appeared many times. The V and J genes are TRBV6-2 or TRBV6-3 and TRBJ1-1, with 7 nucleotides matching TRBD1. The V gene end was trimmed by 5 bases and the J gene end by 8 bases; junction bases not matched to a gene: 8. There are 13 residues in the CDR3. Germline CDR1 and CDR2: MNHEY and SVGEGT. The CDR3 loop reads CASSTGDSLEAFF. The CDR3 coding sequence is TGTGCCAGCAGTACTGGGGACAGTCTAGAAGCTTTCTTT.

On this clonotype: The junction departs from germline at one end; a sequencing error may be responsible. This chain links TRBV2 with TRBJ2-3; tentatively, D is TRBD1 (5 bases). CDR1 and CDR2 from the germline V gene are SNHLY and FYNNEI. The CDR3 totals 14 residues. The CDR3 spells CVSKGQANTDTQYF. The DNA of the CDR3 is TGTGTCAGCAAGGGGCAGGCGAACACAGATACGCAGTATTTT.

This clonotype was recorded many times. The chain carries TRBV5-1 and TRBJ2-7; no definite D call. In germline, CDR1 is SGHRS, CDR2 YFSETQ. CDR3 size: 12 residues. The ends were cut back, 2 bases at V and 5 bases at J, with 8 bases in the middle. The CDR3 reads CASSLGFDEQYF. The CDR3 DNA reads TGCGCCAGCAGCTTAGGCTTCGACGAGCAGTACTTC.

Here the CDR3 reads CASSPGLGFYEQYF. Written as DNA, the CDR3 is TGTGCCAGCAGCCCGGGACTAGGGTTCTACGAGCAGTACTTC. This chain joins TRBV3-1 and TRBJ2-7; 8 nucleotides line up with TRBD2. Germline loops: CDR1 LGHDT, CDR2 YNNKEL (reference sequence). With 4 bases clipped from V and 3 bases from J, the junction kept 5 bases outside the gene matches. The CDR3 is 14 residues long.

V is TRBV30 and J is TRBJ2-1; 13 bases fit TRBD2. The CDR3 contains 15 residues. After removal of 3 bases from V and 8 bases from J, the junction contained 7 bases not matched to a gene. Per germline, CDR1 GTSNPN and CDR2 SVGIG (reference sequence). The CDR3 DNA is TGTGCCTGGAGGCAAACTAGCGGGAGGGCCTATGAGCAGTTCTTC. Its translation is CAWRQTSGRAYEQFF.

V usage is TRBV3-1 and J usage is TRBJ2-1, with TRBD2 as a possible D gene (6 bases). The CDR3 spans 15 residues. CDR1 is LGHDT, CDR2 YNNKEL, per germline (reference sequence). V lost 8 bases and J lost 4, with 18 bases in between. CDR3 sequence: CASFGGGGRYNEQFF. In nucleotides, the CDR3 is TGTGCCAGCTTTGGGGGAGGAGGGCGGTACAATGAGCAGTTCTTC.

This clonotype showed up many times. The chain uses TRBV28 and TRBJ2-7; 14 bases match TRBD2. Germline CDR1 and CDR2: MDHEN and SYDVKM. V dropped 5 bases and J dropped 4; count of bases not matched to a gene: 16. CDR3 length: 19 residues. CDR3 in DNA: TGTGCCAGCAGTCCAGGGACTAGCGGGAGAACCTTACTTACGTACGAGCAGTACTTC. The encoded protein is CASSPGTSGRTLLTYEQYF.

The table lists this clonotype with many counts. This chain joins TRBV28 and TRBJ2-5; unclear D gene. The germline V gene has CDR1 MDHEN and CDR2 SYDVKM. The CDR3 covers 16 residues. Trimming shortened V by 6 bases and J by 0 bases, and 17 bases separated the two germline ends. In nucleotides, the CDR3 is TGTGCCAGCAGATCCTCCAGCACATTGGACCAAGAGACCCAGTACTTC. Translated, it gives CASRSSSTLDQETQYF. Drawing the rest from reference TRBV28 and TRBJ2-5, the complete variable domain is DVKVTQSSRYLVKRTGEKVFLECVQDMDHENMFWYRQDPGLGLRLIYFSYDVKMKEKGDIPEGYSVSREKKERFSLILESASTNQTSMYLCASRSSSTLDQETQYFGPGTRLLVL.

For this clonotype: It may be a read error: a sequence one base away is much more abundant. The chain employs TRBV15 and TRBJ1-6; 7 positions match TRBD1. From germline, CDR1 is LNHNV and CDR2 YYDKDF (reference sequence). This CDR3 has 14 amino acids. DNA for the CDR3: TGTGTCACCAGAGGGGACAGCAATAATTCACCCCTCCACTTT. It codes for CVTRGDSNNSPLHF.

This clonotype was counted ten times or more. CDR3 coding DNA: TGTGCCAGCAGCTTAGGGGTAGCGGCCTCCTACAATGAGCAGTTCTTC. Translation: CASSLGVAASYNEQFF. The V and J genes are TRBV11-2 and TRBJ2-1; a possible D gene is TRBD2 (6 bases). The CDR3 is 16 amino acids. V lost 1 base and J 0 bases, leaving 10 bases between the germline ends. The germline V gene encodes CDR1 SGHAT and CDR2 FQNNGV.

V usage is TRBV15 and J usage is TRBJ2-7, with TRBD2 as a possible D gene (5 bases). The V gene's germline CDR1 is LNHNV and CDR2 YYDKDF (reference sequence). With 3 bases removed from V and 6 bases from J, the gap between germline ends came to 12 bases. CDR3 length: 13 amino acids. The CDR3 region has the DNA TGTGCCACCAGCAGGTACGGGGATTTCGAGCAGTACTTC. Amino acid sequence: CATSRYGDFEQYF.

This clonotype has at least ten counts. The chain carries TRBV18 and TRBJ2-2, with 14 nucleotides matching TRBD2. The CDR3 is 19 amino acids. CDR1 is KGHSH, CDR2 LQKENI, per germline. Unmatched junction bases numbered 8, after V lost 1 base and J lost 4 bases. The CDR3 loop reads CASSPRLAGGPRGTGELFF. DNA of the CDR3: TGTGCCAGCTCACCACGACTAGCGGGAGGGCCTCGTGGCACCGGGGAGCTGTTTTTT.

Concerning this clonotype: A far larger clone is only one base removed, so a read error is likely. The rearrangement links TRBV2 to TRBJ2-4, with TRBD1 matching over 9 bases. Judging by the DNA end, TRBJ2-1 fits better; the J call may be wrong. The CDR3 spans 14 residues. Looked up from germline, CDR1 is SNHLY and CDR2 is FYNNEI. The CDR3 is CASNVDRGWNGQFF. The CDR3, as DNA: TGTGCCAGCAACGTGGACAGGGGTTGGAATGGGCAGTTCTTC.

This clonotype was observed a few times. Compared with germline, one end of the junction differs, possibly owing to a read error. The V gene is TRBV6-1, the J gene TRBJ1-1; TRBD1 matches 8 bases. The CDR3 length is 13 residues. Germline CDR1 is MNHNS and CDR2 is SASEGT. DNA of the CDR3: TGTGCCAGCAGTGAAGTGGGCCGGACAGGGTACGACTTT. Amino acids: CASSEVGRTGYDF.

This clonotype showed up many times. The rearrangement uses TRBV12-3 or TRBV12-4 and TRBJ2-7, with D hard to call. The CDR3 loop spans 13 amino acids. The ends were cut back, 1 base at V and 5 bases at J, with 9 bases in the middle. This CDR3 reads CASSLDWWNEQYF. The CDR3 DNA follows: TGTGCCAGCAGTTTAGATTGGTGGAACGAGCAGTACTTC.